The clone carrying this T cell receptor beta chain was observed a few times. Its specificity is unknown. The sample is drawn from a study of cytomegalovirus exposure and HLA in healthy donors. Germline values: CDR1 SNHLY, CDR2 FYNNEI. The CDR3 length is 13 residues. V gave up 3 bases and J gave up 5 bases, with 8 bases separating them. General study findings and limits: Later on, an analysis tied roughly 17,000 TCR beta sequences to HLA alleles at 0.05 false discovery rate. The likely explanation for a cluster of highly shared sequence variants was sequencing artifact. Indistinguishability led to the exclusion of some V segments, TRBV6-2 and TRBV6-3 included.

The PCR used 60 Vbeta and 13 Jbeta primers. Per the original data handling: About 83 million unique TCR beta chains, roughly 10 million shared, were counted in a later analysis. Sequencing was performed with immunoSEQ multiplex PCR; in TCRdb, only in-frame clones are kept and a portion is missing. V and J calls and clone size come straight from that table; D and trimming were deduced from the DNA. The table lists a few hundred thousand clones, 83% of them singletons. The TCR sequence derives from a girl aged 5-17 years in good health and CMV-seronegative. The V call is TRBV2, the J call TRBJ1-5; D possibly corresponds to TRBD1 (5 bases). Sequenced: PBMCs. In DNA, the CDR3 is TGTGCCAGCAGTGATATCAGGGATCAGCCCCAGCATTTT. Its protein product is CASSDIRDQPQHF.